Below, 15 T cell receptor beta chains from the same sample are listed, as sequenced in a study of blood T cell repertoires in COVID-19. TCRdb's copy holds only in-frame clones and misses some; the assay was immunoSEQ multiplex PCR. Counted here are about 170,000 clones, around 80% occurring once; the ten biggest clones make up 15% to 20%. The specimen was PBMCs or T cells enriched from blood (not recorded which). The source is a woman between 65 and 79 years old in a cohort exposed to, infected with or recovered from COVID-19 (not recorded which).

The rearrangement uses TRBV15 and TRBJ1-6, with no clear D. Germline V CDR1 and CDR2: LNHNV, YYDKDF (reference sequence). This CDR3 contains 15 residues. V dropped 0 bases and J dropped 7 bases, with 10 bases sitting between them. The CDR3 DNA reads TGTGCCACCAGCAGAGATCGACTACTAAATTCACCCCTCCACTTT. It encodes CATSRDRLLNSPLHF.

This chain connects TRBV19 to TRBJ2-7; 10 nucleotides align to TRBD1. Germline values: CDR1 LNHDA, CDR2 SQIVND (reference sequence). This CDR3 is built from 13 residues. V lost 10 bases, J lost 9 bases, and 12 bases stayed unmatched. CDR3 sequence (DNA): TGTGCCACTGGGACAGGGGCCACAGGCGGGCAGTACTTC. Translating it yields CATGTGATGGQYF.

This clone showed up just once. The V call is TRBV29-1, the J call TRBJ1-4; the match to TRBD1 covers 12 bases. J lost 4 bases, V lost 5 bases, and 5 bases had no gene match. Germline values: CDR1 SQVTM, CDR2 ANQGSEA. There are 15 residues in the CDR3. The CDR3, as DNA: TGCAGCGTTTTGGGACAGGGGGCGAGTAATGAAAAACTGTTTTTT. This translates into CSVLGQGASNEKLFF.

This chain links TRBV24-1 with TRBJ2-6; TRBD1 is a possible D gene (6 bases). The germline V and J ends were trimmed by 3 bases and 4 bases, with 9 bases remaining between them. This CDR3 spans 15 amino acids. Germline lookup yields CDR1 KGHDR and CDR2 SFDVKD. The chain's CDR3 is CATSDTGPGANVLTF. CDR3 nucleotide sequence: TGTGCCACCAGTGATACAGGGCCCGGGGCCAACGTCCTGACTTTC.

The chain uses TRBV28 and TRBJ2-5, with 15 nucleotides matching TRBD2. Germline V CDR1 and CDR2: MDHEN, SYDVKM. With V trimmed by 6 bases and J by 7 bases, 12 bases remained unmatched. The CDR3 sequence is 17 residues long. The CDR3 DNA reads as TGTGCCAGCAGAGGACTCGGGACTAGCGGGAGGACGCGGACCCAGTACTTC. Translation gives CASRGLGTSGRTRTQYF.

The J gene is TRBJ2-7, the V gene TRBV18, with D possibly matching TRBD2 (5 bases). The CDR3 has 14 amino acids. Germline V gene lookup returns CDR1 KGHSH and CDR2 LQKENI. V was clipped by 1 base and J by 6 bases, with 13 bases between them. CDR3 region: CASSPLEGLTEQYF. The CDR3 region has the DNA TGTGCCAGCTCACCACTCGAGGGTTTGACCGAGCAGTACTTC.

CDR3 coding DNA: TGCGCCAGCAGCCAAGCGCCTATCTCTGGAAACACCATATATTTT. The encoded protein is CASSQAPISGNTIYF. V usage is TRBV4-1 and J usage is TRBJ1-3; D remains ambiguous. Trimming took 1 base from V and 0 from J, leaving 7 bases between them. The CDR3 spans 15 residues. Germline V gene data show CDR1 as MGHRA and CDR2 as YSYEKL.

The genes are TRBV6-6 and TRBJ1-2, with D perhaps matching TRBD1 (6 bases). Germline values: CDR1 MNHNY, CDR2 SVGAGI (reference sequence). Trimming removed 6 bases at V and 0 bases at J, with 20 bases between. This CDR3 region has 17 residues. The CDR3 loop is CASSRTYRDTTNYGYTF. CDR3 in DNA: TGTGCCAGCAGCCGAACTTACCGGGACACAACTAACTATGGCTACACCTTC.

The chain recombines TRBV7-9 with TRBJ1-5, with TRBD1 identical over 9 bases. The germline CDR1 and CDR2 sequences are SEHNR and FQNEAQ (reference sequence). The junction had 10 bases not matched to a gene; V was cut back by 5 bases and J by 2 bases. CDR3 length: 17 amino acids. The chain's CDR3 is CASSAPGTGSRNQPQHF. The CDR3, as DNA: TGTGCCAGCAGCGCACCCGGGACAGGGTCTCGCAATCAGCCCCAGCATTTT.

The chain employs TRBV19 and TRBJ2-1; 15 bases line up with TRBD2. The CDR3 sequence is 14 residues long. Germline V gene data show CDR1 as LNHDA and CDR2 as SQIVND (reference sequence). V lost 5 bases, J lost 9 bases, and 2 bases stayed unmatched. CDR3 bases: TGTGCCAGTAGTGGGACTAGCGGGAGGAGTGAGCAGTTCTTC. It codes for CASSGTSGRSEQFF.

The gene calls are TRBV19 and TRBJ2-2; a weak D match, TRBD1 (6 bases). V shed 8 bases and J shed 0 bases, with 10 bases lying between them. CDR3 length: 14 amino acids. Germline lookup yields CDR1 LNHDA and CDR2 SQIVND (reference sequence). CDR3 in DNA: TGTGCCAGTCGACAGGACGCGAACACCGGGGAGCTGTTTTTT. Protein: CASRQDANTGELFF.

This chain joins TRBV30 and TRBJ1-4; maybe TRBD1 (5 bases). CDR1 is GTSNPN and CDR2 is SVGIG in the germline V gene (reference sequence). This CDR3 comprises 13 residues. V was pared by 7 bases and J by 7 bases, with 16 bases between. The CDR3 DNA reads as TGTGCCTTTTGGGACCTCGGGGGTGAAAAACTGTTTTTT. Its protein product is CAFWDLGGEKLFF. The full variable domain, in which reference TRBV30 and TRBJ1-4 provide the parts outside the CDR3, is SQTIHQWPATLVQPVGSPLSLECTVEGTSNPNLYWYRQAAGRGLQLLFYSVGIGQISSEVPQNLSASRPQDRQFILSSKKLLLSDSGFYLCAFWDLGGEKLFFGSGTQLSVL.

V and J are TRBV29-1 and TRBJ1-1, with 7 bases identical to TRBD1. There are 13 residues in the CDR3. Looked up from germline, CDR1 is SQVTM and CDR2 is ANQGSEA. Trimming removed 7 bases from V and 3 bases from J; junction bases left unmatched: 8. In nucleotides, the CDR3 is TGCAGCGCCGCGAACAGGGGCGACACTGAAGCTTTCTTT. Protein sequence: CSAANRGDTEAFF.

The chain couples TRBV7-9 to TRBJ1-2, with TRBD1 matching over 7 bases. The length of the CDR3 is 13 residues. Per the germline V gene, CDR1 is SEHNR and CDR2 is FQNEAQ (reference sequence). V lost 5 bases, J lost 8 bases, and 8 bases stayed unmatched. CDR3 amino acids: CASSQGGHGGYTF. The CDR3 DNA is TGTGCCAGCAGCCAAGGGGGCCACGGGGGCTACACCTTC. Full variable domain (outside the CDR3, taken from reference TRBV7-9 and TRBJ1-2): DTGVSQNPRHKITKRGQNVTFRCDPISEHNRLYWYRQTLGQGPEFLTYFQNEAQLEKSRLLSDRFSAERPKGSFSTLEIQRTEQGDSAMYLCASSQGGHGGYTFGSGTRLTVV.

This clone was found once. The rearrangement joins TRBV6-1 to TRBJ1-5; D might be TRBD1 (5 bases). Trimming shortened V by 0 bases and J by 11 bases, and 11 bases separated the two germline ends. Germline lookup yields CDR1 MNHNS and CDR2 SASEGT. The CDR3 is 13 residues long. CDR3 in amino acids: CASSEAIKGSQHF. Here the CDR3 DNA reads TGTGCCAGCAGTGAAGCGATCAAGGGGTCCCAGCATTTT.